The T cell receptor beta chain under discussion was sequenced for a study of T cells in Graves' hyperthyroidism and ophthalmopathy. This clonotype was detected once. The CDR3 runs to 16 residues. V gave up 5 bases and J gave up 0 bases, with 14 bases separating them. The germline CDR1 and CDR2 sequences are MDHEN and SYDVKM. There were TCR beta CDR3 regions amplified from RNA transcripts. Initially, a first-round RT-PCR of the TCR CDR3 employed the HTBI primer set. TCRdb called the multiplex PCR reads again in MiXCR, with one record for every CDR3 protein. The sample carries under 350,000 distinct CDR3 sequences, about 25% recorded once.

What was sequenced was blood. The receptor was isolated from a man between 40 and 49 years old with Graves' hyperthyroidism that later progressed to Graves' ophthalmopathy. The chain has TRBV28 and TRBJ1-3; D is uncertain. The CDR3 is CASSGRRLLSGNTIYF. The CDR3 nucleotides are TGTGCCAGCAGTGGTCGTAGGTTACTCTCTGGAAACACCATATATTTT.